Listed below are T cell receptor beta chains from one sample, sequenced in a study of cytomegalovirus exposure and HLA in healthy donors. Profiled with immunoSEQ multiplex PCR; TCRdb holds only in-frame clones, not every one. The repertoire holds roughly 170,000 clones, with 80% as singletons. Sequenced input: PBMCs. These receptors all come from a woman aged 45-65 years in good health and CMV-seropositive. The CDR3 runs from the conserved cysteine through the conserved F or W. The order of the fields is V gene, clone size, D gene, J gene, CDR3 DNA, CDR3 protein. D genes are given only for firm matches. Rows may omit the clone size; those that give it use once, few, many or a size class.

V gene: TRBV5-1
clone size: -
D gene: TRBD1
J gene: TRBJ1-4
CDR3 DNA: TGCGCCAGCAGCTTGGTGGGACAGGGGGGTGAAAAACTGTTTTTT
CDR3 protein: CASSLVGQGGEKLFF

V gene: TRBV6-5
clone size: few
D gene: -
J gene: TRBJ1-1
CDR3 DNA: TGTGCCAGCAGTTCGACCGGAGGGCTAACTGAAGCTTTCTTT
CDR3 protein: CASSSTGGLTEAFF

V gene: TRBV9
clone size: -
D gene: TRBD1
J gene: TRBJ1-1
CDR3 DNA: TGTGCCAGCAGTGCACAGGGGGGGTCGGCGACTGAAGCTTTCTTT
CDR3 protein: CASSAQGGSATEAFF

V gene: TRBV11-2
clone size: few
D gene: -
J gene: TRBJ2-7
CDR3 DNA: TGTGCCAGCAGCTCTTATGTAGAGCAGTACTTC
CDR3 protein: CASSSYVEQYF

V gene: TRBV5-1
clone size: -
D gene: -
J gene: TRBJ1-2
CDR3 DNA: TGCGCCAGCAGCTTCGACGGACTGAACTATGGCTACACCTTC
CDR3 protein: CASSFDGLNYGYTF

V gene: TRBV6-6
clone size: once
D gene: TRBD1
J gene: TRBJ2-2
CDR3 DNA: TGTGCCAGCAGGGACCAGGGGGCGCGCAACACCGGGGAGCTGTTTTTT
CDR3 protein: CASRDQGARNTGELFF

V gene: TRBV11-2
clone size: once
D gene: TRBD1
J gene: TRBJ2-5
CDR3 DNA: TGTGCCAGCAGCTTAGTTTCAGGGGGAGAGACCCAGTACTTC
CDR3 protein: CASSLVSGGETQYF

V gene: TRBV6-6
clone size: -
D gene: -
J gene: TRBJ1-2
CDR3 DNA: TGTGCCAGCAGTTACTCCGGGGATCAAAAGAACTATGGCTACACCTTC
CDR3 protein: CASSYSGDQKNYGYTF

V gene: TRBV7-2
clone size: once
D gene: -
J gene: TRBJ2-1
CDR3 DNA: TGTGCCAGCAGAGGGAGTTTGTCGGTCAATGAGCAGTTCTTC
CDR3 protein: CASRGSLSVNEQFF

V gene: TRBV9
clone size: -
D gene: -
J gene: TRBJ2-3
CDR3 DNA: TGTGCCAGCAGCGCCCACCCGGGGGGCCCAGATACGCAGTATTTT
CDR3 protein: CASSAHPGGPDTQYF

V gene: TRBV2
clone size: -
D gene: TRBD2
J gene: TRBJ2-1
CDR3 DNA: TGTGCCAGCACCCTGACTAGCGGGGGTATCGCGGGTGAGCAGTTCTTC
CDR3 protein: CASTLTSGGIAGEQFF

V gene: TRBV7-2
clone size: -
D gene: -
J gene: TRBJ2-1
CDR3 DNA: TGTGCCAGCAGCTTCTCAGGGTCTTACAATGAGCAGTTCTTC
CDR3 protein: CASSFSGSYNEQFF

V gene: TRBV5-1
clone size: -
D gene: TRBD2
J gene: TRBJ2-1
CDR3 DNA: TGCGCCAGCAGCTTGGGGGCTAGCGGGAGGATGGATGAGCAGTTCTTC
CDR3 protein: CASSLGASGRMDEQFF

V gene: TRBV6-6
clone size: few
D gene: -
J gene: TRBJ2-7
CDR3 DNA: TGTGCCAGCACGGAGCCAGGGGGAGGATCCTACGAGCAGTACTTC
CDR3 protein: CASTEPGGGSYEQYF

V gene: TRBV2
clone size: once
D gene: -
J gene: TRBJ1-5
CDR3 DNA: TGTGCCAGCAGTGACCGGGACATAGGAACCAATCAGCCCCAGCATTTT
CDR3 protein: CASSDRDIGTNQPQHF

V gene: TRBV4-2
clone size: -
D gene: TRBD1
J gene: TRBJ1-1
CDR3 DNA: TGTGCCAGCAGCCAATCGACAGGGAACGTCGCTGAAGCTTTCTTT
CDR3 protein: CASSQSTGNVAEAFF

V gene: TRBV11-2
clone size: -
D gene: TRBD2
J gene: TRBJ2-1
CDR3 DNA: TGTGCCAGCAGCTTAGGAACTAGCGGGATCTCCTACAATGAGCAGTTCTTC
CDR3 protein: CASSLGTSGISYNEQFF

V gene: TRBV27
clone size: -
D gene: -
J gene: TRBJ1-5
CDR3 DNA: TGTGCCAGCTGTAACAGGGTGCATCAGCCCCAGCATTTT
CDR3 protein: CASCNRVHQPQHF

V gene: TRBV9
clone size: -
D gene: TRBD2
J gene: TRBJ2-7
CDR3 DNA: TGTGCCAGCAGCCCTTATTTGACTAGCGGGGCGGACGAGCAGTACTTC
CDR3 protein: CASSPYLTSGADEQYF

V gene: TRBV7-2
clone size: -
D gene: TRBD2
J gene: TRBJ2-7
CDR3 DNA: TGTGCCAGCAGCTTAGGTGGGAGGGCCAACTACGAGCAGTACTTC
CDR3 protein: CASSLGGRANYEQYF

V gene: TRBV28
clone size: -
D gene: TRBD1
J gene: TRBJ1-5
CDR3 DNA: TGTGCCAGCGGATTAGGGGGACAGCCTCGCAATCAGCCCCAGCATTTT
CDR3 protein: CASGLGGQPRNQPQHF

V gene: TRBV7-7
clone size: -
D gene: TRBD1
J gene: TRBJ1-4
CDR3 DNA: TGTGCTAGCAGCTTAGGGGGCCAAGGGGGCGGTGAAAAACTGTTTTTT
CDR3 protein: CASSLGGQGGGEKLFF

V gene: TRBV6-6
clone size: -
D gene: -
J gene: TRBJ2-7
CDR3 DNA: TGTGCCAGCAGTTACGAAATTGGCAGGTCTCTCTACGAGCAGTACTTC
CDR3 protein: CASSYEIGRSLYEQYF

V gene: TRBV21-1
clone size: -
D gene: -
J gene: TRBJ2-2
CDR3 DNA: TGTGCCAGCAGCACCGGACAGTCCGCGAACACCGGGGAGCTGTTTTTT
CDR3 protein: CASSTGQSANTGELFF

V gene: TRBV7-3
clone size: -
D gene: TRBD1
J gene: TRBJ2-1
CDR3 DNA: TGTGCCAGCAGCCAGGGGACAGGGGGCCGGGAGCAGTTCTTC
CDR3 protein: CASSQGTGGREQFF

V gene: TRBV25-1
clone size: -
D gene: -
J gene: TRBJ1-1
CDR3 DNA: TGTGCCAGCGGTAAGGATACGAGCGTCGGTGAAGCTTTCTTT
CDR3 protein: CASGKDTSVGEAFF

V gene: TRBV19
clone size: -
D gene: -
J gene: TRBJ2-1
CDR3 DNA: TGTGCCAGTCGACGGGACATCTCCTACAATGAGCAGTTCTTC
CDR3 protein: CASRRDISYNEQFF

V gene: TRBV19
clone size: -
D gene: -
J gene: TRBJ1-5
CDR3 DNA: TGTGCCAGTAGTATAGATCCGGCCCCCGGGGATCAGCCCCAGCATTTT
CDR3 protein: CASSIDPAPGDQPQHF

V gene: TRBV7-2
clone size: -
D gene: -
J gene: TRBJ1-1
CDR3 DNA: TGTGCCAGCAGCTTGGGGGGGCTCGGGAACACTGAAGCTTTCTTT
CDR3 protein: CASSLGGLGNTEAFF

V gene: TRBV18
clone size: -
D gene: TRBD1
J gene: TRBJ1-2
CDR3 DNA: TGTGCCAGCTCAGAGGGACAGGGCTCGGGCTACACCTTC
CDR3 protein: CASSEGQGSGYTF

V gene: TRBV7-9
clone size: -
D gene: -
J gene: TRBJ1-1
CDR3 DNA: TGTGCCAGCAGCTTGGGGCAGGTCGAAGCTTTCTTT
CDR3 protein: CASSLGQVEAFF

V gene: TRBV19
clone size: -
D gene: -
J gene: TRBJ2-7
CDR3 DNA: TGTGCCAGTAGTATTGGGGGGAACTCCTACGAGCAGTACTTC
CDR3 protein: CASSIGGNSYEQYF

V gene: TRBV19
clone size: -
D gene: -
J gene: TRBJ1-5
CDR3 DNA: TGTGCCAGTAGTATCGAGGGGGTAAGACAGCCCCAGCATTTT
CDR3 protein: CASSIEGVRQPQHF

V gene: TRBV5-4
clone size: -
D gene: TRBD2
J gene: TRBJ2-1
CDR3 DNA: TGTGCCAGCAGCTTTACTAGCGTCGATGAGCAGTTCTTC
CDR3 protein: CASSFTSVDEQFF

V gene: TRBV11-2
clone size: -
D gene: -
J gene: TRBJ2-7
CDR3 DNA: TGTGCCAGCAGCTCTGACGAAAGTGGAGTCTACGAGCAGTACTTC
CDR3 protein: CASSSDESGVYEQYF

V gene: TRBV10-3
clone size: -
D gene: TRBD1
J gene: TRBJ1-2
CDR3 DNA: TGTGCCGTGTCACCGGGACAGGCGCCCTACACCTTC
CDR3 protein: CAVSPGQAPYTF

V gene: TRBV7-9
clone size: few
D gene: TRBD2
J gene: TRBJ2-5
CDR3 DNA: TGTGCCAGCAGCTTAGGACTAGCGGGGCCACAAGAGACCCAGTACTTC
CDR3 protein: CASSLGLAGPQETQYF